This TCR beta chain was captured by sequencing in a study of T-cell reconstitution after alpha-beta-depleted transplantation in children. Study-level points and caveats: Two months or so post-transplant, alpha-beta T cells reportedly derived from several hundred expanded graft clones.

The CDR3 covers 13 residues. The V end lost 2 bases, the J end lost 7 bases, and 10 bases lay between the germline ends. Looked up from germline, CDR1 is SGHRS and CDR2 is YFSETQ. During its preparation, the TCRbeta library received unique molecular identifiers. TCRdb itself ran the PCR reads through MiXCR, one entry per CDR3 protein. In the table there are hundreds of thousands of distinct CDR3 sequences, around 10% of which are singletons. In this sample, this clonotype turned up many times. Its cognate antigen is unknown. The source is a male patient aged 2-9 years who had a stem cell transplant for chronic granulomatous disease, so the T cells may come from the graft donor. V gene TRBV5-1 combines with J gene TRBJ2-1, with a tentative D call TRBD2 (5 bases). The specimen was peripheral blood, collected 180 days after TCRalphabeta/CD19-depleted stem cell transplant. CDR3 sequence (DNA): TGCGCCAGCAGCTTTAACTCGGGGAATGAGCAGTTCTTC. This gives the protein CASSFNSGNEQFF.